The sequence of this T cell receptor beta chain was determined in a study of shared clonotypes between healthy human individuals. Notes on the study in general: The represented genetic and exposure-history diversity was limited by the small number of donors. Investigators expected sequencing depth to affect clonotype sharing among donors. Rarefaction demonstrated incomplete sorted-subset sequencing despite large depth.

A remark on this clone: Its antigen is undetermined.

CD8 cells regarded as naive lacked CD45RO, were positively chosen for CCR7, and omitted terminally differentiated effector memory CD45RA+ cells. The repertoire was sequenced with immunoSEQ multiplex PCR; TCRdb's copy has only in-frame clones and lacks some. The profile covers about 2.1 million clones, with around 93% appearing a single time and approximately 1.6% taken by the ten largest. From germline, CDR1 is SGHTA and CDR2 FQGNSA. The CDR3 loop spans 15 amino acids. The V end was cut by 1 base, the J end by 4 bases, with 11 bases between. The V and J genes are TRBV7-2 and TRBJ1-3; D not resolved. This receptor was taken from a man between 18 and 35 years old in good health. Some clones in this sample may be carry-over from other donors' samples. Sequencing was carried out using naive CD8+ T cells from PBMCs. The CDR3 protein is CASSLDMGSGNTIYF. As DNA, the CDR3 is TGTGCCAGCAGCTTAGACATGGGTAGCGGAAACACCATATATTTT. The full variable domain, rest sourced from reference TRBV7-2 and TRBJ1-3, is GAGVSQSPSNKVTEKGKDVELRCDPISGHTALYWYRQSLGQGLEFLIYFQGNSAPDKSGLPSDRFSAERTGGSVSTLTIQRTQQEDSAVYLCASSLDMGSGNTIYFGEGSWLTVV.